Below, 22 T cell receptor beta chains from the same sample are listed, as sequenced in a study of T cell repertoires and HLA-DP antigens. These receptors' antigens are unknown. This table comes from immunoSEQ multiplex PCR, and its TCRdb copy is limited to in-frame clones, with some not included. The table has over 100,000 clones, around 92% seen once. Material for sequencing was CD4+ T cells from PBMCs. Receptor source: a young woman in good health and CMV-seronegative.

The V gene is TRBV6-1, the J gene TRBJ2-5, with 9 bases identical to TRBD2. J was trimmed by 9 bases and V by 0 bases; bases with no gene match: 8. There are 15 residues in the CDR3. The V gene's germline CDR1 is MNHNS and CDR2 SASEGT. CDR3 nucleotides: TGTGCCAGCAGTGAAGCTTTGACTAGCGGCCCTCCCCAGTACTTC. It specifies CASSEALTSGPPQYF.

The chain combines TRBV5-1 with TRBJ2-1; perhaps D is TRBD1 or TRBD2 (5 bases each). Trimming left V 4 bases short and J 8 bases short, with 13 bases between. There are 13 residues in the CDR3. Germline V gives CDR1 SGHRS, CDR2 YFSETQ. CDR3 sequence reads: CASSPRGVDEQFF. The DNA of the CDR3 is TGCGCCAGCAGCCCCCGAGGGGTGGATGAGCAGTTCTTC.

The chain combines TRBV5-1 with TRBJ2-1; the D is unclear. The V gene lost 1 base and the J gene lost 7 bases, with 15 bases spanning the gap. The CDR3 loop spans 15 amino acids. In germline, CDR1 is SGHRS, CDR2 YFSETQ. The CDR3 region has the DNA TGCGCCAGCAGCTTGCGGTCGGCCCAAGGAAATGAGCAGTTCTTC. Translation gives CASSLRSAQGNEQFF.

V and J are TRBV6-1 and TRBJ2-7, with D uncertain. The V and J ends lost 9 bases and 7 bases respectively, with 22 bases between them. This CDR3 spans 14 amino acids. CDR1 is MNHNS, CDR2 SASEGT, per germline. This CDR3 reads CASDPGLRLWEQYF. CDR3 coding DNA: TGTGCCAGTGATCCGGGTCTAAGGTTGTGGGAGCAGTACTTC.

The V gene is TRBV5-1, the J gene TRBJ1-1; 8 bases line up with TRBD1. Germline CDR1 and CDR2: SGHRS and YFSETQ. There are 14 residues in the CDR3. Losses at the gene ends were 3 bases for V and 4 bases for J; bases not matched to a gene: 5. CDR3 amino acids: CASSSTGGATEAFF. The CDR3 bases are TGCGCCAGCAGCTCTACAGGGGGTGCCACTGAAGCTTTCTTT.

The rearrangement links TRBV28 to TRBJ2-7, with D perhaps given as TRBD1 or TRBD2 (5 bases each). This CDR3 is 13 amino acids long. Trimming took off 7 bases at V and 4 bases at J, with 14 bases between the two ends. CDR1 MDHEN and CDR2 SYDVKM come from the germline V gene. The CDR3 DNA sequence: TGTGCCAGCAATGACAGAGGGTCGTACGAGCAGTACGTC. Translated, it gives CASNDRGSYEQYV.

The rearrangement links TRBV23-1 to TRBJ1-6; D gene uncertain. TRBV23-1 is an ORF; its function is uncertain. The CDR3 is 17 amino acids. V was clipped by 1 base and J by 7 bases, with 17 bases between them. CDR3: CASSQYNRVMINSPLHF. Written as DNA, the CDR3 is TGCGCCAGCAGTCAATACAACAGAGTAATGATCAATTCACCCCTCCACTTT.

This sequence joins TRBV7-2 and TRBJ2-1; D gene uncertain. The length of the CDR3 is 15 residues. Per the germline V gene, CDR1 is SGHTA and CDR2 is FQGNSA. V was pared by 5 bases and J by 3 bases, with 14 bases between. CDR3 DNA: TGTGCCAGCAGCCACAGCCGGACCGGCTACAATGAGCAGTTCTTC. It translates to CASSHSRTGYNEQFF. Based on the CDR3 plus reference TRBV7-2 and TRBJ2-1, the full variable domain is GAGVSQSPSNKVTEKGKDVELRCDPISGHTALYWYRQSLGQGLEFLIYFQGNSAPDKSGLPSDRFSAERTGGSVSTLTIQRTQQEDSAVYLCASSHSRTGYNEQFFGPGTRLTVL.

Points on this clone: The junction shows a germline mismatch at one end, possibly a read error. The CDR3 DNA sequence: TGTGCTAGCAGCTTGGGACTAGCAGGAGAGACCCAGTACTTC. The encoded protein is CASSLGLAGETQYF. The gene calls are TRBV7-7 and TRBJ2-5, with TRBD2 identical over 9 bases. Germline V gene data show CDR1 as SSHAT and CDR2 as FNYEAQ (reference sequence). This CDR3 is 14 amino acids long.

DNA of the CDR3: TGTGCCAGCAGCCGAACCGGGGACGAGTTGGTGTACTTC. Translated, it gives CASSRTGDELVYF. The chain joins TRBV7-3 to TRBJ2-5, with D perhaps assigned TRBD1 or TRBD2 (5 bases each). This CDR3 has 13 residues. The germline V gene has CDR1 SGHTA and CDR2 FQGTGA. With 5 bases removed from V and 13 bases from J, the gap between germline ends came to 20 bases.

CDR3 loop: CASSQVDIISYNEQFF. Written as DNA, the CDR3 is TGCGCCAGCAGCCAGGTGGACATCATCTCCTACAATGAGCAGTTCTTC. The chain joins TRBV4-1 to TRBJ2-1; a possible D gene is TRBD1 (5 bases). The CDR3 loop spans 16 amino acids. With 3 bases removed from V and 0 bases from J, the gap between germline ends came to 12 bases. Per germline, CDR1 MGHRA and CDR2 YSYEKL.

The chain combines TRBV11-3 with TRBJ1-1; 7 nucleotides line up with TRBD1. With V trimmed by 5 bases and J by 0 bases, 9 bases remained unmatched. The CDR3 length is 16 residues. Per germline, CDR1 SGHNT and CDR2 YENEEA. CDR3: CASSPGGTAVNTEAFF. The DNA for the CDR3 is TGTGCCAGCAGCCCAGGAGGGACAGCCGTGAACACTGAAGCTTTCTTT.

CDR3 DNA sequence: TGTGCCAGCAGCCCCCGGGCCCCTATCGGCACAGATACGCAGTATTTT. This sequence encodes CASSPRAPIGTDTQYF. The chain joins TRBV9 to TRBJ2-3; D is unclear. The germline V and J ends were trimmed by 4 bases and 1 base, with 16 bases remaining between them. The CDR3 is 16 residues long. CDR1 and CDR2 (germline): SGDLS, YYNGEE.

The V and J genes are TRBV6-1 and TRBJ1-2; D may be TRBD1 (5 bases). Germline lookup yields CDR1 MNHNS and CDR2 SASEGT. Trimming took 6 bases from V and 5 from J, leaving 16 bases between them. The CDR3 loop spans 14 amino acids. The DNA of the CDR3 is TGTGCCAGCAGGGGGGACGGAAGAATATATGGCTACACCTTC. Translated: CASRGDGRIYGYTF.

The chain recombines TRBV9 with TRBJ1-1; D is uncertain. The CDR3 is 14 amino acids. The germline V gene encodes CDR1 SGDLS and CDR2 YYNGEE. Trimming left V 0 bases short and J 5 bases short, with 11 bases between. For the CDR3, the DNA is TGTGCCAGCAGCGTAGGATATACGCGTACTGAAGCTTTCTTT. Its translation: CASSVGYTRTEAFF.

V gene TRBV11-2 combines with J gene TRBJ2-2; a possible D gene is TRBD1 (7 bases). Between the trimmed V and J ends, which lost 1 base and 5 bases, there was a span of 11 bases. The length of the CDR3 is 15 residues. In germline, CDR1 is SGHAT, CDR2 FQNNGV. This chain's CDR3 is CASSLGRGRTGELFF. CDR3 sequence (DNA): TGTGCCAGCAGCTTAGGCAGGGGGAGGACCGGGGAGCTGTTTTTT.

This sequence joins TRBV5-1 and TRBJ2-1; TRBD1 matches 7 bases. Germline V gene sequence: CDR1 SGHRS, CDR2 YFSETQ. The CDR3 spans 15 residues. J gave up 4 bases and V 5 bases, and 9 bases lay outside the gene matches. The CDR3, as DNA: TGCGCCAGCAGACCACAGGGGACCAGTTACAATGAGCAGTTCTTC. It specifies CASRPQGTSYNEQFF.

The genes are TRBV19 and TRBJ1-2; possibly TRBD1 for D (6 bases). Trimming removed 1 base from V and 3 bases from J, with 12 bases in between. This CDR3 is 15 amino acids long. CDR1 and CDR2 (germline): LNHDA, SQIVND (reference sequence). The CDR3 protein is CASSIGAPGDYGYTF. CDR3 nucleotide sequence: TGTGCCAGTAGTATAGGGGCTCCAGGGGACTATGGCTACACCTTC.

This clone was recorded once. The germline gene is not matched at one end of the junction; a read error may be the cause. V and J are TRBV7-7 and TRBJ2-1, with a possible D match to TRBD2 (5 bases). The CDR3 spans 13 residues. Germline V gives CDR1 SSHAT, CDR2 FNYEAQ (reference sequence). CDR3 loop: CASSLGSNNEQFF. As DNA, the CDR3 is TGTGCTAGCAGCTTAGGGAGTAACAATGAGCAGTTCTTC.

The chain couples TRBV2 to TRBJ1-1; D gene ambiguous. The CDR3 extends over 13 amino acids. Trimming shortened V by 3 bases and J by 3 bases, and 8 bases separated the two germline ends. The V gene's germline CDR1 is SNHLY and CDR2 FYNNEI. CDR3 nucleotides: TGTGCCAGCAGTGAGGAAGGGTACACTGAAGCTTTCTTT. Residues: CASSEEGYTEAFF.

V is TRBV10-3 and J is TRBJ2-1, with D possibly TRBD1 on 6 matching bases. V was shortened by 3 bases and J by 6 bases, with 9 bases between the two germline ends. CDR3 size: 13 residues. The germline V gene encodes CDR1 ENHRY and CDR2 SYGVKD. The CDR3 coding sequence is TGTGCCATCAGTGATAGGGGGTCCAATGAGCAGTTCTTC. Its protein product is CAISDRGSNEQFF.

The rearrangement uses TRBV7-9 and TRBJ1-4, with D uncertain. V was trimmed by 5 bases and J by 5 bases, leaving 15 bases between them. Germline V gives CDR1 SEHNR, CDR2 FQNEAQ (reference sequence). This CDR3 is built from 15 residues. The CDR3 DNA reads as TGTGCCAGCAGCCGACCTAGGGAGGGAAATGAAAAACTGTTTTTT. Protein sequence: CASSRPREGNEKLFF.